This T cell receptor (beta chain) was sequenced for a study of early T cells in non-severe SARS-CoV-2 infection listed by TCRdb under 2021. A note on the overall study: Because TCR sequencing relied on bulk RNA taken from unsorted whole blood, pairing of alpha and beta chains was not possible. Study-level results and caveats: VDJdb matching was skewed toward anti-spike CD8 responses and likely underestimated virus-specific expansions, missing private and CD4 specificities.

Library construction relied on 5' RACE. The reads were generated on a NextSeq 500. Unique molecular identifiers were attached to individual cDNA molecules in the TCR library protocol so that sequencing error and PCR bias could be corrected. Both TCR alpha and beta chains were sequenced, and tight co-correlation was observed between alpha and beta sequence abundances in each sample. In the paper's pipeline: Decombinator V4 was used to annotate the V gene, J gene and CDR3 of the TCR sequences. Expanded TCRs were defined as changing significantly between any two time points under a Poisson model with p below 0.0001. Abundances of TCRs were expressed as counts per million after normalisation to the total number of TCRs sequenced in each sample. TRAV1-2 paired with TRAJ12, TRAJ20 or TRAJ33 defined MAIT TCRs, while TRAV10 paired with TRAJ18 defined iNKT TCRs. A search of VDJdb, accessed on 1 November 2021, was run for TCRs annotated to CMV, EBV and SARS-CoV-2, with TCRs annotated for multiple antigens excluded. TCRdb reprocessed the public reads (quality trimming at Q25 with fastp, clone calling with MiXCR) and kept in-frame beta chains. Rows matching on CDR3 protein sequence are summarized as one entry with the most common DNA and genes. V and J calls and clone size were set by TCRdb, not the authors. This sample holds under 70,000 distinct CDR3 sequences; about 16% were observed only once. The ten largest account for 8% to 10% of the sample.

Trimming takes 3 bases from V and 6 bases from J, and the germline ends sit 11 bases apart. As encoded in the germline V gene, CDR1 is WSHSY while CDR2 is SAAADI. The CDR3, from cysteine to phenylalanine, totals 14 residues. Just CDR3 DNA is preserved here, 42 bases in frame from base 1. A few counts support this clonotype. Its antigen is unknown. Base qualities were left out, and no much larger clone turns up one base away. This was a case-control study nested in a cohort of healthcare workers in London, UK, who had nasopharyngeal swab PCR tests and blood samples taken every week. Healthcare workers were recruited during the week of the UK lockdown, between 23 and 31 March 2020, and followed weekly for up to roughly 15 weeks.

Here the sequenced sample was whole blood, taken at baseline. This receptor was obtained from an adult who was a healthcare worker with PCR-confirmed SARS-CoV-2 infection or an uninfected control (not recorded which). The rearrangement joined TRBV10-2 to TRBJ2-2; the D gene is not confidently resolved. CDR3 loop: CASSDLQLAGELFF. The DNA reads TGCGCCAGCAGTGATTTACAGCTCGCCGGGGAGCTGTTTTTT.